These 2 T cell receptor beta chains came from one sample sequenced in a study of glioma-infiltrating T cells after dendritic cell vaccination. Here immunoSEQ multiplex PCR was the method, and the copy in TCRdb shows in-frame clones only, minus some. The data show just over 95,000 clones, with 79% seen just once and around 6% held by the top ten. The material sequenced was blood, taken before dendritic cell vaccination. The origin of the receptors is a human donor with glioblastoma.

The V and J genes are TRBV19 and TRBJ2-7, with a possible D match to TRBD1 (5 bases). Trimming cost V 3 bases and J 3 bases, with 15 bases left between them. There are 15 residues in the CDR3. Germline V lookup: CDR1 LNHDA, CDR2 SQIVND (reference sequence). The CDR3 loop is CASSILGAPDYEQYF. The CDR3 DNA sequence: TGTGCCAGTAGTATCCTTGGGGCTCCGGACTACGAGCAGTACTTC. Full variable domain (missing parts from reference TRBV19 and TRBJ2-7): DGGITQSPKYLFRKEGQNVTLSCEQNLNHDAMYWYRQDPGQGLRLIYYSQIVNDFQKGDIAEGYSVSREKKESFPLTVTSAQKNPTAFYLCASSILGAPDYEQYFGPGTRLTVT.

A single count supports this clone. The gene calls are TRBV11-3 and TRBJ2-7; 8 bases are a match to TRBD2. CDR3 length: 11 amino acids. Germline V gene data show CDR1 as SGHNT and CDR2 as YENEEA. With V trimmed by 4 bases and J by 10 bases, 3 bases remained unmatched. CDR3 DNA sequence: TGTGCCAGCAGCTCCGGGGGGGTACAGTACTTC. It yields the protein CASSSGGVQYF.